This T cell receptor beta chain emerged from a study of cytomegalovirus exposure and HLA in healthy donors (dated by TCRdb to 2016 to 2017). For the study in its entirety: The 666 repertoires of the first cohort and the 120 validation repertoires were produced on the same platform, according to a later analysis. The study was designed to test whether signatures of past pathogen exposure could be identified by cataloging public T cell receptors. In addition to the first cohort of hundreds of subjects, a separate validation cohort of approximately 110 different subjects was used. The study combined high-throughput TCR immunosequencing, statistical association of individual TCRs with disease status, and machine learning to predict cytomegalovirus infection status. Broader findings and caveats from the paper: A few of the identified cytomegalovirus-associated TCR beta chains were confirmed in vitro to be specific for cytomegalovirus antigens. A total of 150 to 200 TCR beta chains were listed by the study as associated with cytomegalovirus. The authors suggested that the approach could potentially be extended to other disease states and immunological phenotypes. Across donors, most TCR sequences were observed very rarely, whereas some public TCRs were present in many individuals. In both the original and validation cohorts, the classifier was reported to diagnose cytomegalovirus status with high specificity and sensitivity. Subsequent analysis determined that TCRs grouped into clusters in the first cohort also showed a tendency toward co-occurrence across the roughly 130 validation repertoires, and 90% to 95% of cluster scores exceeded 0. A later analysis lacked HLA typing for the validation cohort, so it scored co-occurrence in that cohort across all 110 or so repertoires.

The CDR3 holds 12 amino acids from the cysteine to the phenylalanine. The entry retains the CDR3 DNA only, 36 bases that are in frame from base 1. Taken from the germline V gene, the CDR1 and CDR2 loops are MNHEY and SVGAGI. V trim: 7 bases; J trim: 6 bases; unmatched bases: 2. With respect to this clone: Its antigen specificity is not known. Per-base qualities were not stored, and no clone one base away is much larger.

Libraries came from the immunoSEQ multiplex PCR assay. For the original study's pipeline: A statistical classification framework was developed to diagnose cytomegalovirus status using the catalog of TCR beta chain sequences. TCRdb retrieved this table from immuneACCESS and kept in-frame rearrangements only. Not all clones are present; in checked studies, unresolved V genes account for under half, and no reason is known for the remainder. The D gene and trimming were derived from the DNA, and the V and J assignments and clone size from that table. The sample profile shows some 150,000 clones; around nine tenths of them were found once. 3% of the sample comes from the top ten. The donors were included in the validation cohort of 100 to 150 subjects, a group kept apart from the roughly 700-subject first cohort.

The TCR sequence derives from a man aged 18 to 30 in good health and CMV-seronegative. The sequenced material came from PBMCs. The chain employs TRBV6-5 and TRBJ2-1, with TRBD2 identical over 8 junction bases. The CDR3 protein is CASITSGNEQFF. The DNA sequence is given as TGTGCCAGCATTACTAGCGGCAATGAGCAGTTCTTC.